This T cell receptor beta chain was recorded in a study of identical twins. There are 18 residues in the CDR3. Germline V lookup: CDR1 MNHNS, CDR2 SASEGT. J was trimmed by 0 bases and V by 5 bases; bases with no gene match: 6. TCRdb independently ran MiXCR on the 5' RACE reads; one entry per CDR3 protein. The sample contains hundreds of thousands of distinct CDR3 sequences, 8.6% of which appear only once. This clonotype showed up just a few times. Another study also made use of these data, one on yellow fever vaccine responses in identical twins.

This TCR came from a woman in her late teens or twenties in good health. The J gene is TRBJ2-3, the V gene TRBV6-1; TRBD2 agrees at 15 bases. Material for sequencing was PBMCs. The CDR3: CASSKPGLAGGSTDTQYF. The CDR3, as DNA: TGTGCCAGCAGTAAGCCGGGACTAGCGGGGGGTAGCACAGATACGCAGTATTTT.